Each of the 25 T cell receptor beta chains below was sequenced from the same sample in a study of OX40 agonist ivuxolimab in advanced cancers. Sequencing used immunoSEQ multiplex PCR; TCRdb keeps in-frame clones, though not all of them. Here the sample spans 13,000 or so clones, over 80% being singletons. Specimen: CD4+ or CD8+ T cells sorted from blood, collected in a trial of the OX40 agonist ivuxolimab. Receptors were obtained from an adult with an advanced solid tumor such as melanoma, head and neck, liver or kidney cancer.

This clone was picked up one time. The gene calls are TRBV9 and TRBJ1-1; D remains ambiguous. V lost 0 bases to trimming and J lost 3 bases, with 6 bases between them. The CDR3 loop spans 13 amino acids. The V gene's germline CDR1 is SGDLS and CDR2 YYNGEE. DNA for the CDR3: TGTGCCAGCAGCGTAGCTTCGGACACTGAAGCTTTCTTT. Its translation is CASSVASDTEAFF. The full variable domain, completed using reference TRBV9 and TRBJ1-1, is DSGVTQTPKHLITATGQRVTLRCSPRSGDLSVYWYQQSLDQGLQFLIQYYNGEERAKGNILERFSAQQFPDLHSELNLSSLELGDSALYFCASSVASDTEAFFGQGTRLTVV.

The chain is built from TRBV7-8 and TRBJ2-7, with TRBD2 as a possible D gene (7 bases). CDR3 length: 15 residues. V was trimmed by 0 bases and J by 2 bases, leaving 11 bases between them. The germline V gene has CDR1 SGHVS and CDR2 FQNEAQ. CDR3 nucleotide sequence: TGTGCCAGCAGCTTAGCGAGGGGGGGAGCCTACGAGCAGTACTTC. It translates to CASSLARGGAYEQYF.

In this sample, this clone turned up once. The chain is built from TRBV5-1 and TRBJ2-7; 7 bases are a match to TRBD2. CDR3 size: 14 residues. The V gene's germline CDR1 is SGHRS and CDR2 YFSETQ. V lost 2 bases to trimming and J lost 1 base; unmatched junction nucleotides: 3. DNA for the CDR3: TGCGCCAGCAGCTTCGCTAGCGGTTCCTACGAGCAGTACTTC. It specifies CASSFASGSYEQYF.

The chain carries TRBV30 and TRBJ1-4; no definite D call. The germline V gene has CDR1 GTSNPN and CDR2 SVGIG (reference sequence). This CDR3 spans 12 amino acids. Trimming stripped 1 base from V and 8 bases from J, with 8 bases between. Here the CDR3 DNA reads TGTGCCTGGAGTGGGCCTGTCGAAAAACTGTTTTTT. Translated: CAWSGPVEKLFF.

The chain's CDR3 is CASSLRVGYEQYF. The CDR3 bases are TGTGCCAGTAGTTTGAGGGTGGGTTACGAGCAGTACTTC. The chain carries TRBV19 and TRBJ2-7, with D possibly matching TRBD2 (5 bases). V gave up 5 bases and J gave up 4 bases, with 12 bases separating them. Germline-derived CDR1 and CDR2 are LNHDA and SQIVND (reference sequence). The CDR3 is 13 amino acids. Using reference TRBV19 and TRBJ2-7 for the parts outside the CDR3, the full variable domain is DGGITQSPKYLFRKEGQNVTLSCEQNLNHDAMYWYRQDPGQGLRLIYYSQIVNDFQKGDIAEGYSVSREKKESFPLTVTSAQKNPTAFYLCASSLRVGYEQYFGPGTRLTVT.

The chain combines TRBV7-6 with TRBJ2-5; 8 bases fit TRBD1. The J call may be wrong; the DNA end is better matched by TRBJ2-7. The CDR3 spans 16 residues. Germline V gene data show CDR1 as SGHVS and CDR2 as FNYEAQ. CDR3 in DNA: TGTGCCAGCAGCCAGGGGGCTGACCGGGATCACTACGAGCAGTACTTC. This gives the protein CASSQGADRDHYEQYF.

V gene TRBV11-2 combines with J gene TRBJ2-7; 10 nucleotides align to TRBD1. CDR1 and CDR2 from the germline V gene are SGHAT and FQNNGV. The trim removed 5 bases at V and 2 bases at J, leaving 3 bases unmatched. CDR3 length: 14 amino acids. CDR3 residues: CASSLGTGAYEQYF. Here the CDR3 DNA reads TGTGCCAGCAGCCTCGGGACAGGGGCCTACGAGCAGTACTTC.

This clone was observed a handful of times. The chain combines TRBV7-8 with TRBJ2-2; tentative D call: TRBD1 (6 bases). Germline CDR1 reads SGHVS; CDR2 reads FQNEAQ. This CDR3 region has 17 residues. Trimming stripped 1 base from V and 6 bases from J, with 18 bases between. This CDR3 is CASSLGSQGKLAGELFF. CDR3 sequence (DNA): TGTGCCAGCAGCTTAGGGTCCCAGGGGAAGCTGGCCGGGGAGCTGTTTTTT.

V usage is TRBV25-1 and J usage is TRBJ1-2; no firm D call. Germline CDR1 and CDR2: MGHDK and SYGVNS. V lost 3 bases and J 4 bases, leaving 0 bases between the germline ends. This CDR3 has 10 residues. CDR3 nucleotides: TGTGCCAGCAGTGACTATGGCTACACCTTC. Its translation is CASSDYGYTF.

V gene TRBV9 combines with J gene TRBJ2-7; no clear D gene. Germline assignment: CDR1 SGDLS and CDR2 YYNGEE. V was clipped by 0 bases and J by 1 base, with 5 bases between them. This CDR3 is 13 amino acids long. The CDR3 nucleotides read TGTGCCAGCAGCGTAGGAGCATCCTACGAGCAGTACTTC. Translating it yields CASSVGASYEQYF.

The CDR3 region has the DNA TGTGCCAGCAGTTACGGTGGCGGGGAGCTGTTTTTT. Translation gives CASSYGGGELFF. The chain links TRBV6-6 to TRBJ2-2, with D unclear. The V end lost 2 bases, the J end lost 7 bases, and 5 bases lay between the germline ends. Looked up from germline, CDR1 is MNHNY and CDR2 is SVGAGI (reference sequence). There are 12 residues in the CDR3.

The chain combines TRBV6-5 with TRBJ1-2, with unresolved D. Per the germline V gene, CDR1 is MNHEY and CDR2 is SVGAGI. Trimming pared 0 bases from V and 7 bases from J, leaving 9 bases between. This CDR3 is 13 amino acids long. The CDR3 protein is CASSYSAVSGYTF. CDR3 sequence (DNA): TGTGCCAGCAGTTACTCGGCTGTGTCTGGCTACACCTTC.

The genes are TRBV18 and TRBJ1-1, with D perhaps TRBD1 (6 bases). Germline CDR1 and CDR2: KGHSH and LQKENI. The CDR3 contains 17 residues. The V end lost 6 bases, the J end lost 4 bases, and 24 bases lay between the germline ends. Written as DNA, the CDR3 is TGTGCCAGCTCTCAAAGGGGGGAAACCCTGGGGGGCACTGAAGCTTTCTTT. Protein sequence: CASSQRGETLGGTEAFF.

This clone was seen just once. The chain has TRBV10-2 and TRBJ1-1; unclear D gene. Trimming stripped 3 bases from V and 1 base from J, with 12 bases between. Per germline, CDR1 WSHSY and CDR2 SAAADI. The CDR3 contains 15 residues. DNA of the CDR3: TGCGCCAGCAGTGATAACCTTGAAGAGAACACTGAAGCTTTCTTT. Translation: CASSDNLEENTEAFF.

The chain is built from TRBV11-2 and TRBJ1-5, with a tentative D call TRBD1 (6 bases). CDR3 length: 15 amino acids. Germline V gene sequence: CDR1 SGHAT, CDR2 FQNNGV. Between the trimmed V and J ends, which lost 1 base and 2 bases, there was a span of 9 bases. The CDR3 DNA reads TGTGCCAGCAGCTTAGCTGGGGGCGGCAATCAGCCCCAGCATTTT. Translation: CASSLAGGGNQPQHF. The complete variable domain, with remaining parts taken from reference TRBV11-2 and TRBJ1-5, reads EAGVAQSPRYKIIEKRQSVAFWCNPISGHATLYWYQQILGQGPKLLIQFQNNGVVDDSQLPKDRFSAERLKGVDSTLKIQPAKLEDSAVYLCASSLAGGGNQPQHFGDGTRLSIL.

The chain uses TRBV30 and TRBJ1-5; possible D gene TRBD1, 6 bases. The CDR3 is 15 residues long. The germline V gene encodes CDR1 GTSNPN and CDR2 SVGIG (reference sequence). The V and J ends lost 2 bases and 0 bases respectively, with 11 bases between them. This CDR3 is CAWSRGADSNQPQHF. DNA of the CDR3: TGTGCCTGGAGTCGGGGGGCCGATAGCAATCAGCCCCAGCATTTT.

The V and J genes are TRBV7-9 and TRBJ2-3; D is ambiguous. Germline V CDR1 and CDR2: SEHNR, FQNEAQ (reference sequence). Trimming removed 5 bases from V and 1 base from J, with 10 bases in between. This CDR3 is 14 amino acids long. DNA of the CDR3: TGTGCCAGCAGCGACGGTCTAGGCACAGATACGCAGTATTTT. Translating it yields CASSDGLGTDTQYF.

The gene calls are TRBV7-6 and TRBJ1-3; TRBD1 matches at 7 bases. The CDR3 runs to 15 residues. V lost 10 bases to trimming and J lost 3 bases; unmatched junction nucleotides: 12. Per the germline V gene, CDR1 is SGHVS and CDR2 is FNYEAQ. The CDR3: CATDSTGSGGNTIYF. The CDR3 nucleotides read TGTGCCACCGATTCGACAGGGAGCGGTGGAAACACCATATATTTT.

This chain uses TRBV11-2 with TRBJ2-1; tentatively, D is TRBD2 (7 bases). CDR3 length: 15 residues. CDR1 and CDR2 (germline): SGHAT, FQNNGV. The V end was cut by 5 bases, the J end by 6 bases, with 17 bases between. CDR3 loop: CASSNGGGHSNEQFF. For the CDR3, the DNA is TGTGCCAGCAGCAACGGCGGGGGCCATTCCAATGAGCAGTTCTTC.

This sequence joins TRBV6-1 and TRBJ1-3; D is perhaps TRBD1 (5 bases). The germline gives CDR1 MNHNS, CDR2 SASEGT. There are 15 residues in the CDR3. V dropped 2 bases and J dropped 7 bases, with 15 bases sitting between them. The CDR3 protein is CASSEWGIGMNTIYF. In DNA form, the CDR3 reads TGTGCCAGCAGTGAATGGGGGATTGGGATGAACACCATATATTTT.

This clone was observed a single time. This chain uses TRBV2 with TRBJ2-2, with D possibly matching TRBD2 (6 bases). Germline loops: CDR1 SNHLY, CDR2 FYNNEI. V shed 6 bases and J shed 6 bases, with 17 bases lying between them. There are 15 residues in the CDR3. The CDR3 reads CASRDDTPGAGELFF. The CDR3, as DNA: TGTGCCAGCAGGGACGACACTCCGGGGGCCGGGGAGCTGTTTTTT.

V gene TRBV7-6 combines with J gene TRBJ2-1, with 7 bases lining up with TRBD2. This CDR3 has 16 residues. The ends lost 1 base at V and 7 bases at J; junction bases unmatched: 10. The germline gives CDR1 SGHVS, CDR2 FNYEAQ. This chain's CDR3 is CASSLGTSYRVNEQFF. As DNA, the CDR3 is TGTGCCAGCAGCTTAGGGACTAGTTATCGAGTTAATGAGCAGTTCTTC.

The count of this clone is one. V usage is TRBV7-8 and J usage is TRBJ2-3; 7 nucleotides line up with TRBD2. J lost 3 bases, V lost 0 bases, and 9 bases had no gene match. The CDR3 loop spans 17 amino acids. Germline-derived CDR1 and CDR2 are SGHVS and FQNEAQ. DNA for the CDR3: TGTGCCAGCAGCTTAGCCCACTTTCGGGGGGTAACAGATACGCAGTATTTT. Translated: CASSLAHFRGVTDTQYF.

The CDR3 bases are TGCGCCAGCAGAAGTAACTACGAGCAGTACTTC. Translation gives CASRSNYEQYF. This chain joins TRBV10-1 and TRBJ2-7, with D unclear. The V gene's germline CDR1 is WNHNN and CDR2 SYGVQD (reference sequence). Deletions cut 6 bases from V and 3 bases from J, with 6 bases between. This CDR3 spans 11 amino acids.

This CDR3 reads CASSLDPAGTYEQYF. Here the CDR3 DNA reads TGTGCCAGCAGCTTAGATCCGGCCGGAACCTACGAGCAGTACTTC. This chain joins TRBV11-2 and TRBJ2-7; D gene uncertain. V dropped 0 bases and J dropped 2 bases, with 11 bases sitting between them. Germline V CDR1 and CDR2: SGHAT, FQNNGV. The CDR3 length is 15 residues.